This T cell receptor (beta chain) was captured in a study of blood T cell repertoires in COVID-19. Study background: Acute-phase and convalescent COVID-19 samples originated in the United States, Italy and Spain. From T cells, B-cell-depleted T cells, or PBMCs came the material, which was cDNA or gDNA.

This CDR3 comprises 13 residues. The V and J ends lost 6 bases and 1 base respectively, with 9 bases between them. Study processing details: Researchers report that nucleated cell counts were estimated from reference gene primer amplification. Using immunoSEQ multiplex PCR, the repertoire was profiled, and TCRdb retains in-frame clones only, with some absent. V, J and clone size are those of that table, while D and trimming were read from the DNA. The data show 160,000 or so clones, around 84% seen once. The sample consisted of peripheral blood. This sequence originates from a man in his forties with acute or convalescent COVID-19. V is TRBV12-3 or TRBV12-4 and J is TRBJ1-1, with D perhaps TRBD1 (5 bases). The CDR3 region has the DNA TGTGCCAGCAGCTTTGACAGGAACACTGAAGCTTTCTTT. It translates to CASSFDRNTEAFF.